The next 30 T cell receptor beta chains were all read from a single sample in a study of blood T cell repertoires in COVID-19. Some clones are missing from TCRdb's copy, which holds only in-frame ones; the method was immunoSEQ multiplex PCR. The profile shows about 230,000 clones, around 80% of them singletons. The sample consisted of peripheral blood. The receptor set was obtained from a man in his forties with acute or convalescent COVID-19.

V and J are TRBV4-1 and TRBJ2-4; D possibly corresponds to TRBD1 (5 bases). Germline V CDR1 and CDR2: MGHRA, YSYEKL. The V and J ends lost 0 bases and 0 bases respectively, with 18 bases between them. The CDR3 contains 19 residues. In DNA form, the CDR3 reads TGCGCCAGCAGCCAAGAGTCGACAGACTCCTCGCTAGCCAAAAACATTCAGTACTTC. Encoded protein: CASSQESTDSSLAKNIQYF.

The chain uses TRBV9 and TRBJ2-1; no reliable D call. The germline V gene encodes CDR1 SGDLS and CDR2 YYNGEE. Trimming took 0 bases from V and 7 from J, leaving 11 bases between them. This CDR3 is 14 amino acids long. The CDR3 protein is CASSVASPQNEQFF. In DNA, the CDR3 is TGTGCCAGCAGCGTAGCTTCTCCCCAGAATGAGCAGTTCTTC.

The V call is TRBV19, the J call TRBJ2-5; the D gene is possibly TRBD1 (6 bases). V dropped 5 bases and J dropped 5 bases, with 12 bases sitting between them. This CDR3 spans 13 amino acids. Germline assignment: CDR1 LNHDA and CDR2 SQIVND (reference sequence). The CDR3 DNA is TGTGCCAGTAGTCTAGGACAGTATGAGACCCAGTACTTC. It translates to CASSLGQYETQYF.

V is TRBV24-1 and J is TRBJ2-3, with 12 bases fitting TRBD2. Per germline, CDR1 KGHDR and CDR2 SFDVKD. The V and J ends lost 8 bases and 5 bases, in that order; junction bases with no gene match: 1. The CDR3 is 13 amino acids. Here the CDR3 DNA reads TGTGCCACCAAACTAGCGGGAGGAGATACGCAGTATTTT. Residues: CATKLAGGDTQYF.

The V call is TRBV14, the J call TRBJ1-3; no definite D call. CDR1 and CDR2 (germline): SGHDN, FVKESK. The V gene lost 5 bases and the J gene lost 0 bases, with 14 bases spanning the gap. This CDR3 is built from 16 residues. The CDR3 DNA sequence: TGTGCCAGCAGCAGGATCGGGAGTTTCTCTGGAAACACCATATATTTT. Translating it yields CASSRIGSFSGNTIYF. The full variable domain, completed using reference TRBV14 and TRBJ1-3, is EAGVTQFPSHSVIEKGQTVTLRCDPISGHDNLYWYRRVMGKEIKFLLHFVKESKQDESGMPNNRFLAERTGGTYSTLKVQPAELEDSGVYFCASSRIGSFSGNTIYFGEGSWLTVV.

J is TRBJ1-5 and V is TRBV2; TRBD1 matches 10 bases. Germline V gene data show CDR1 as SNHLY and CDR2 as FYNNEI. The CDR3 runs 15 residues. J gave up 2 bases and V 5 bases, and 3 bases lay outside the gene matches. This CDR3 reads CASSWGTGGNQPQHF. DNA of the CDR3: TGTGCCAGCAGTTGGGGGACAGGGGGCAATCAGCCCCAGCATTTT.

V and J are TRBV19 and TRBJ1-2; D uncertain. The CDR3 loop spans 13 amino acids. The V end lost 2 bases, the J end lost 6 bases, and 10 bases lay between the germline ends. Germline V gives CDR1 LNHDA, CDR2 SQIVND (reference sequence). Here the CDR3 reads CASSIRREHGYTF. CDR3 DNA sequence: TGTGCCAGTAGTATAAGGAGGGAGCATGGCTACACCTTC. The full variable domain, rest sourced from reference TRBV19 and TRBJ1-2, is DGGITQSPKYLFRKEGQNVTLSCEQNLNHDAMYWYRQDPGQGLRLIYYSQIVNDFQKGDIAEGYSVSREKKESFPLTVTSAQKNPTAFYLCASSIRREHGYTFGSGTRLTVV.

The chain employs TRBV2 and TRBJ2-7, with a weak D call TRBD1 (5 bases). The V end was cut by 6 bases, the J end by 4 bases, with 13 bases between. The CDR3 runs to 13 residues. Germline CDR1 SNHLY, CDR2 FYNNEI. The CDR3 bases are TGTGCCAGCAGACCAGGGATTGGGTACGAGCAGTACTTC. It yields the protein CASRPGIGYEQYF. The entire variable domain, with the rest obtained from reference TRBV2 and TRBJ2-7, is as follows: EPEVTQTPSHQVTQMGQEVILRCVPISNHLYFYWYRQILGQKVEFLVSFYNNEISEKSEIFDDQFSVERPDGSNFTLKIRSTKLEDSAMYFCASRPGIGYEQYFGPGTRLTVT.

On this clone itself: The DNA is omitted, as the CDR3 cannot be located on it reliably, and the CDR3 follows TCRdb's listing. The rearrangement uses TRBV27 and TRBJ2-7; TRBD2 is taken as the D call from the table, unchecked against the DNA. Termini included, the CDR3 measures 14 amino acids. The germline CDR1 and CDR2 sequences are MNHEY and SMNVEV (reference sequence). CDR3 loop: CASSSSGLEREQYF.

The CDR3 region has the DNA TGTGCCAGCAGTGAAGCGCTTCCGGGGGGGCCACAGCCCCAGCATTTT. Translation: CASSEALPGGPQPQHF. This chain uses TRBV6-1 with TRBJ1-5; D possibly corresponds to TRBD1 (6 bases). This CDR3 has 16 residues. Germline V CDR1 and CDR2: MNHNS, SASEGT. Trimming removed 0 bases at V and 7 bases at J, with 16 bases between.

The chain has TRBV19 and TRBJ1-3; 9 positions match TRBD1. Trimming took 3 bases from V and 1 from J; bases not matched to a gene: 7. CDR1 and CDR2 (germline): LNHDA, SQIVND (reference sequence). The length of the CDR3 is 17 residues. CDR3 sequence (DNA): TGTGCCAGTAGTATTTCCGGGACAGGGAGTTCTGGAAACACCATATATTTT. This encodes CASSISGTGSSGNTIYF.

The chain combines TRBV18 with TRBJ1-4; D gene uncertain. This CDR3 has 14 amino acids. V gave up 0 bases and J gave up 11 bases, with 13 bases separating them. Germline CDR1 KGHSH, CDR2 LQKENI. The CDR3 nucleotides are TGTGCCAGCTCACCACCCTTGGACGGCGGGAAACTGTTTTTT. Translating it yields CASSPPLDGGKLFF. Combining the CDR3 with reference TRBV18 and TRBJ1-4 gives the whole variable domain NAGVMQNPRHLVRRRGQEARLRCSPMKGHSHVYWYRQLPEEGLKFMVYLQKENIIDESGMPKERFSAEFPKEGPSILRIQQVVRGDSAAYFCASSPPLDGGKLFFGSGTQLSVL.

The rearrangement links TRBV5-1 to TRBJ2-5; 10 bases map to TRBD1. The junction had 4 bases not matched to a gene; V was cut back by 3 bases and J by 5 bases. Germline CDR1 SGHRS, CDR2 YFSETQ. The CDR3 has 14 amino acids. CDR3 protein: CASSSDRGFETQYF. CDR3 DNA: TGCGCCAGCAGCTCGGACAGGGGGTTTGAGACCCAGTACTTC.

The CDR3 nucleotides are TGTGCCAGCACCTCCCTCCCGGGTGGCATGAACACTGAAGCTTTCTTT. It is translated as CASTSLPGGMNTEAFF. V is TRBV7-8 and J is TRBJ1-1, with unresolved D. Deletions cut 7 bases from V and 0 bases from J, with 18 bases between. CDR3 length: 16 residues. Germline V gene sequence: CDR1 SGHVS, CDR2 FQNEAQ. Full variable domain (missing parts from reference TRBV7-8 and TRBJ1-1): GAGVSQSPRYKVAKRGQDVALRCDPISGHVSLFWYQQALGQGPEFLTYFQNEAQLDKSGLPSDRFFAERPEGSVSTLKIQRTQQEDSAVYLCASTSLPGGMNTEAFFGQGTRLTVV.

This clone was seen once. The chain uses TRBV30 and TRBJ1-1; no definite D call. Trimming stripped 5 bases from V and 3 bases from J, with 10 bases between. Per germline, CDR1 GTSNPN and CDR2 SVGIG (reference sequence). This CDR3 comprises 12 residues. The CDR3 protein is CAWGPGYTEAFF. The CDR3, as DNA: TGTGCCTGGGGCCCCGGGTACACTGAAGCTTTCTTT.

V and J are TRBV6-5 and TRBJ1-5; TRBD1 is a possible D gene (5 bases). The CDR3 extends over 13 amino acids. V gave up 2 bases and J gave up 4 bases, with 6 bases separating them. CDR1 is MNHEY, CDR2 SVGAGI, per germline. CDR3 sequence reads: CASSYRGNQPQHF. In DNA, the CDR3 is TGTGCCAGCAGTTACCGGGGGAATCAGCCCCAGCATTTT.

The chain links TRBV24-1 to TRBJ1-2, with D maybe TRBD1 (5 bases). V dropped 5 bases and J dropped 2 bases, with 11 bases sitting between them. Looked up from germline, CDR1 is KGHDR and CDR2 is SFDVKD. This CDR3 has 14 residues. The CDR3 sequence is CATSAGDVNYGYTF. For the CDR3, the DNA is TGTGCCACCAGTGCGGGGGACGTAAACTATGGCTACACCTTC.

CDR3 coding DNA: TGTGCCAGCAGTTTTCTAGGGGAAAGTGAAGCTTTCTTT. This sequence encodes CASSFLGESEAFF. This rearrangement joins TRBV6-5 to TRBJ1-1, with D possibly matching TRBD1 (5 bases). Germline values: CDR1 MNHEY, CDR2 SVGAGI. Trimming left V 4 bases short and J 7 bases short, with 13 bases between. This CDR3 region has 13 residues.

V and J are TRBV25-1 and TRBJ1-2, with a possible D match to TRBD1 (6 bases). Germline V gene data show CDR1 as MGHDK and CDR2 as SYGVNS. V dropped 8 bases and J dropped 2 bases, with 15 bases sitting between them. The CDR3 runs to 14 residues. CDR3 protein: CASGDRSLNYGYTF. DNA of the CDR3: TGTGCCAGCGGCGACAGGAGCTTGAACTATGGCTACACCTTC.

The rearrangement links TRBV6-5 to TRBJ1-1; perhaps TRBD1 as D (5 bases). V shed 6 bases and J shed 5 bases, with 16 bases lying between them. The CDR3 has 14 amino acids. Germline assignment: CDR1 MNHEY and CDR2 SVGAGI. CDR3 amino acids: CASRAGTGGTEAFF. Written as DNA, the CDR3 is TGTGCCAGCAGGGCCGGGACGGGGGGAACTGAAGCTTTCTTT.

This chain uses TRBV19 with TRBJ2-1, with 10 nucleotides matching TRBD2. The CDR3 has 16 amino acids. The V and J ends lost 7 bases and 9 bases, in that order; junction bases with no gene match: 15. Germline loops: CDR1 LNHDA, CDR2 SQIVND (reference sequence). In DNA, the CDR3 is TGTGCCAGTACTAACTCAGCGGGAGGGCCGGGGATTGAGCAGTTCTTC. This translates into CASTNSAGGPGIEQFF.

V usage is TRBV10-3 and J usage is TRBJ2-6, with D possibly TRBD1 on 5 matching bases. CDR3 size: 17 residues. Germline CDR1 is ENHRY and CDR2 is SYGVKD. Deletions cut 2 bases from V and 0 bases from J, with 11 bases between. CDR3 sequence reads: CAISEAGSRSGANVLTF. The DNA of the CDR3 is TGTGCCATCAGTGAGGCAGGGTCTCGCTCTGGGGCCAACGTCCTGACTTTC.

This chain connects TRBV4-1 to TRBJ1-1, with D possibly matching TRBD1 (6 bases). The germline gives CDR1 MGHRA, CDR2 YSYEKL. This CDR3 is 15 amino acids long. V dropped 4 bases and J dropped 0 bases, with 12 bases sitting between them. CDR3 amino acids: CASSLMDRVNTEAFF. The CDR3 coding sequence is TGCGCCAGCAGCCTAATGGACAGAGTGAACACTGAAGCTTTCTTT.

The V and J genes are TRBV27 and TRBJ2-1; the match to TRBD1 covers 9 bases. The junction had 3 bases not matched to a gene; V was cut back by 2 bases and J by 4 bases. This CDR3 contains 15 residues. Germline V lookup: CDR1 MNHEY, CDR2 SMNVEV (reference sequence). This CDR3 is CASSLGTGFYNEQFF. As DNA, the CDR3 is TGTGCCAGCAGTTTAGGGACAGGGTTTTACAATGAGCAGTTCTTC.

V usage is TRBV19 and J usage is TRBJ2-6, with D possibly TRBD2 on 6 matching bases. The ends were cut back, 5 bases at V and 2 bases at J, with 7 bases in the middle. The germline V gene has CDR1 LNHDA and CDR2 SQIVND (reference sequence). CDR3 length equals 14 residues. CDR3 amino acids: CASSGGAGANVLTF. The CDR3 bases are TGTGCCAGTAGTGGAGGGGCTGGGGCCAACGTCCTGACTTTC.

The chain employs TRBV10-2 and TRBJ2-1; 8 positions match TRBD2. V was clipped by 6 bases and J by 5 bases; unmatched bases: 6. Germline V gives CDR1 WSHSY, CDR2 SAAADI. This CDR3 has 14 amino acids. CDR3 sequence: CASRFSGIHNEQFF. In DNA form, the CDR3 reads TGCGCCAGCAGGTTTAGCGGGATCCACAATGAGCAGTTCTTC.

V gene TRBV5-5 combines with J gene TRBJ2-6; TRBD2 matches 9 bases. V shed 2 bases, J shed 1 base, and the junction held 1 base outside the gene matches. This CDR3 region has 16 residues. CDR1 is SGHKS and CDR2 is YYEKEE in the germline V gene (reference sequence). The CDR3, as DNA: TGTGCCAGCAGCTTAGCGGGAGGATCTGGGGCCAACGTCCTGACTTTC. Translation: CASSLAGGSGANVLTF.

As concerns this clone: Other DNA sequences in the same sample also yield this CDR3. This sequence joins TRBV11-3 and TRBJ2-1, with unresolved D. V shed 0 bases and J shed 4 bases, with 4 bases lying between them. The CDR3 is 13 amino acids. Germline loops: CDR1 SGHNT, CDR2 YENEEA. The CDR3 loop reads CASSLDSYNEQFF. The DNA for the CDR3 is TGTGCCAGCAGCTTAGATAGTTACAATGAGCAGTTCTTC.

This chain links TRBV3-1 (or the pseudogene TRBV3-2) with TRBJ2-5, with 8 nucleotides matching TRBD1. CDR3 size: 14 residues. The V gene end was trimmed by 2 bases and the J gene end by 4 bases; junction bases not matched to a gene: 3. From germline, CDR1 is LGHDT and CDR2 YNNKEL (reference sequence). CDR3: CASSQWDRPETQYF. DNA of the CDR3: TGTGCCAGCAGCCAATGGGACAGGCCAGAGACCCAGTACTTC.

CDR3 residues: CASQPEGSTYEQYF. In nucleotides, the CDR3 is TGTGCCAGCCAACCGGAGGGGAGCACCTACGAGCAGTACTTC. V and J are TRBV6-5 and TRBJ2-7, with D perhaps matching TRBD2 (6 bases). This CDR3 comprises 14 residues. Trimming stripped 8 bases from V and 2 bases from J, with 16 bases between. Germline V gene sequence: CDR1 MNHEY, CDR2 SVGAGI.